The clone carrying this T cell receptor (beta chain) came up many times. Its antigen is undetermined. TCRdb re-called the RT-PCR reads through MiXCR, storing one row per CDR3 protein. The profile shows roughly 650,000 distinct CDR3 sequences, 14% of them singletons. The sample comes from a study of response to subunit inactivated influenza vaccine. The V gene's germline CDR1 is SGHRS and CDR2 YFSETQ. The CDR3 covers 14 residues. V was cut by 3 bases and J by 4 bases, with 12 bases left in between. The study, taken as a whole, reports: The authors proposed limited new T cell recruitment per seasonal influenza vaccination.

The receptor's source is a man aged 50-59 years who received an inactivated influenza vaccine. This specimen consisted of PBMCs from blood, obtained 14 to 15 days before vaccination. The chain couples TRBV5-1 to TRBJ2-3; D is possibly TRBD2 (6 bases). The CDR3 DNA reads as TGCGCCAGCAGCTCGCTGGGGGGAGCAGATACGCAGTATTTT. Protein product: CASSSLGGADTQYF.